Below are 10 T cell receptor beta chains sequenced from a single sample in a study of T cell clonotyping in hematopoietic cell transplantation. Using immunoSEQ multiplex PCR, the repertoire was profiled, and TCRdb retains in-frame clones only, with some absent. The data show roughly 80,000 clones, 90% to 96% seen once. Sample time point: recipient sample about 28 days before transplant, after cytoreduction. The specimen comprised peripheral blood mononuclear cells, sampled before stem cell transplant. The receptors stem from a woman between 45 and 65 years old with acute myeloid leukemia. Some clones in this sample may be carry-over from other donors' samples.

V is TRBV5-4 and J is TRBJ1-1, with D possibly being TRBD1 (6 bases). Germline V lookup: CDR1 SGHNT, CDR2 YYREEE (reference sequence). This CDR3 comprises 16 residues. Trimming removed 3 bases at V and 3 bases at J, with 18 bases between. The CDR3 DNA is TGTGCCAGCAGCTCCCAATCACAGGGTCTTGACACTGAAGCTTTCTTT. Its protein product is CASSSQSQGLDTEAFF.

This sequence joins TRBV20-1 and TRBJ1-2; D is undetermined. There are 10 residues in the CDR3. With 3 bases removed from V and 7 bases from J, the gap between germline ends came to 6 bases. Looked up from germline, CDR1 is DFQATT and CDR2 is SNEGSKA (reference sequence). CDR3 loop: CSASHSGYTF. DNA for the CDR3: TGCAGTGCTAGTCACTCTGGCTACACCTTC.

The gene calls are TRBV6-5 and TRBJ2-5, with D possibly matching TRBD2 (7 bases). The V end was cut by 8 bases, the J end by 1 base, with 14 bases between. The CDR3 runs to 14 residues. Looked up from germline, CDR1 is MNHEY and CDR2 is SVGAGI. The CDR3 nucleotides are TGTGCCAGCCTAGGGGGGGCTTCCCAAGAGACCCAGTACTTC. This translates into CASLGGASQETQYF.

V gene TRBV9 combines with J gene TRBJ2-7; 10 bases fit TRBD1. Trimming took 8 bases from V and 2 from J; bases not matched to a gene: 1. Germline CDR1 is SGDLS and CDR2 is YYNGEE. This CDR3 has 12 amino acids. CDR3 amino acids: CASGTGAYEQYF. CDR3 DNA: TGTGCCAGTGGGACAGGGGCCTACGAGCAGTACTTC. The complete variable domain, with remaining parts taken from reference TRBV9 and TRBJ2-7, reads DSGVTQTPKHLITATGQRVTLRCSPRSGDLSVYWYQQSLDQGLQFLIQYYNGEERAKGNILERFSAQQFPDLHSELNLSSLELGDSALYFCASGTGAYEQYFGPGTRLTVT.

The genes are TRBV2 and TRBJ1-2; no clear D gene. V was cut by 4 bases and J by 5 bases, with 8 bases left in between. CDR1 and CDR2 (germline): SNHLY, FYNNEI. This CDR3 contains 12 residues. CDR3: CASSGSTYGYTF. CDR3 nucleotides: TGTGCCAGCAGTGGGTCGACATATGGCTACACCTTC. Looking up the rest from reference TRBV2 and TRBJ1-2 gives the full variable domain: EPEVTQTPSHQVTQMGQEVILRCVPISNHLYFYWYRQILGQKVEFLVSFYNNEISEKSEIFDDQFSVERPDGSNFTLKIRSTKLEDSAMYFCASSGSTYGYTFGSGTRLTVV.

The chain couples TRBV2 to TRBJ2-1; 7 bases are shared with TRBD2. This CDR3 is built from 14 residues. Germline V gene lookup returns CDR1 SNHLY and CDR2 FYNNEI. The V segment lost 4 bases and the J segment 7 bases; nucleotides outside the gene matches: 7. CDR3 sequence (DNA): TGTGCCAGCAGTGGCGGGAGTGTGGGAAATGAGCAGTTCTTC. This encodes CASSGGSVGNEQFF.

CDR3: CASSSGQNTGELFF. In nucleotides, the CDR3 is TGTGCCAGCTCTTCGGGACAGAACACCGGGGAGCTGTTTTTT. V and J are TRBV18 and TRBJ2-2, with D perhaps matching TRBD1 (6 bases). Per the germline V gene, CDR1 is KGHSH and CDR2 is LQKENI. CDR3 length equals 14 residues. Deletions cut 6 bases from V and 1 base from J, with 9 bases between.

The rearrangement joins TRBV5-1 to TRBJ2-7, with D uncertain. The germline gives CDR1 SGHRS, CDR2 YFSETQ. V was pared by 1 base and J by 2 bases, with 13 bases between. This CDR3 has 15 residues. The CDR3 region has the DNA TGCGCCAGCAGCTTGTCAGAGACCGCTGCCTACGAGCAGTACTTC. It codes for CASSLSETAAYEQYF.

The chain recombines TRBV28 with TRBJ1-5; D call uncertain. V lost 5 bases to trimming and J lost 5 bases, with 10 bases between them. Germline V gene lookup returns CDR1 MDHEN and CDR2 SYDVKM. The CDR3 runs to 13 residues. CDR3 in DNA: TGTGCCAGCAGTGGCCCTAATTATCAGCCCCAGCATTTT. This translates into CASSGPNYQPQHF. Supplemented by reference TRBV28 and TRBJ1-5, the full variable domain reads DVKVTQSSRYLVKRTGEKVFLECVQDMDHENMFWYRQDPGLGLRLIYFSYDVKMKEKGDIPEGYSVSREKKERFSLILESASTNQTSMYLCASSGPNYQPQHFGDGTRLSIL.

This chain connects TRBV11-2 to TRBJ2-5, with D possibly TRBD2 on 6 matching bases. Matching the DNA end better, TRBJ2-7 makes the J call doubtful. The CDR3 is 14 residues long. Per the germline V gene, CDR1 is SGHAT and CDR2 is FQNNGV. The CDR3, as DNA: TGTGCCAGCAGCTTTGGAGGGCCTCCCTACGAGCAGTACTTC. It codes for CASSFGGPPYEQYF.